This is a list of T cell receptor beta chains from one sample in a study of breast tumors, draining lymph nodes, adjacent tissues. TCRdb independently ran MiXCR on the multiplex PCR reads; one entry per CDR3 protein. The data hold over 20,000 distinct CDR3 sequences, with around 23% observed a single time. The sample comprised breast tumor tissue. The origin of the receptors is a female donor with breast cancer. Some clones in this sample may be carry-over from other donors' samples. Each CDR3 is given without its conserved first and last residue. The order of the fields is J gene, V gene, D gene, CDR3 protein. D genes are given only for firm matches.

j_gene: TRBJ1-5; v_gene: TRBV6-2/TRBV6-3; d_gene: NA; CDR3aa: ATVMTGSGNQPQH
j_gene: TRBJ1-1; v_gene: TRBV20-1; d_gene: NA; CDR3aa: SASANLNTEAF
j_gene: TRBJ1-5; v_gene: TRBV28; d_gene: TRBD1; CDR3aa: ASSWTGEVGNQPQH
j_gene: TRBJ2-2; v_gene: TRBV3-1; d_gene: TRBD1; CDR3aa: ASSRGQGNTGELF
j_gene: TRBJ2-7; v_gene: TRBV27; d_gene: NA; CDR3aa: ASSPDGGEQY
j_gene: TRBJ2-3; v_gene: TRBV29-1; d_gene: TRBD2; CDR3aa: SVATSGRPRTDTQY
j_gene: TRBJ2-1; v_gene: TRBV27; d_gene: TRBD2; CDR3aa: ASSSSGTSRYNEQF
j_gene: TRBJ2-1; v_gene: TRBV15; d_gene: TRBD2; CDR3aa: ATSREKRGGWNEQF
j_gene: TRBJ1-5; v_gene: TRBV28; d_gene: NA; CDR3aa: ASRASLSENQPQH
j_gene: TRBJ1-2; v_gene: TRBV12-3/TRBV12-4; d_gene: NA; CDR3aa: ASSLGGAFLNYGYT
j_gene: TRBJ2-7; v_gene: TRBV10-3; d_gene: TRBD2; CDR3aa: AISESAGAGGTYEQY
j_gene: TRBJ2-5; v_gene: TRBV7-9; d_gene: NA; CDR3aa: ASSLGTGFGETQY
j_gene: TRBJ2-7; v_gene: TRBV5-5; d_gene: NA; CDR3aa: ASSLLSGTYEQY
j_gene: TRBJ1-2; v_gene: TRBV15; d_gene: NA; CDR3aa: ATSRRAGLHGYT
j_gene: TRBJ2-5; v_gene: TRBV5-1; d_gene: NA; CDR3aa: ASSSADAVETQY
j_gene: TRBJ2-5; v_gene: TRBV12-3/TRBV12-4; d_gene: TRBD2; CDR3aa: ASSRKIRLAGGETQY
j_gene: TRBJ1-2; v_gene: TRBV6-2/TRBV6-3; d_gene: NA; CDR3aa: ASTKTPTNYGYT
j_gene: TRBJ2-3; v_gene: TRBV28; d_gene: TRBD2; CDR3aa: ASSFSGRRDTQY
j_gene: TRBJ1-3; v_gene: TRBV30; d_gene: NA; CDR3aa: AWSVGGTGNTIY